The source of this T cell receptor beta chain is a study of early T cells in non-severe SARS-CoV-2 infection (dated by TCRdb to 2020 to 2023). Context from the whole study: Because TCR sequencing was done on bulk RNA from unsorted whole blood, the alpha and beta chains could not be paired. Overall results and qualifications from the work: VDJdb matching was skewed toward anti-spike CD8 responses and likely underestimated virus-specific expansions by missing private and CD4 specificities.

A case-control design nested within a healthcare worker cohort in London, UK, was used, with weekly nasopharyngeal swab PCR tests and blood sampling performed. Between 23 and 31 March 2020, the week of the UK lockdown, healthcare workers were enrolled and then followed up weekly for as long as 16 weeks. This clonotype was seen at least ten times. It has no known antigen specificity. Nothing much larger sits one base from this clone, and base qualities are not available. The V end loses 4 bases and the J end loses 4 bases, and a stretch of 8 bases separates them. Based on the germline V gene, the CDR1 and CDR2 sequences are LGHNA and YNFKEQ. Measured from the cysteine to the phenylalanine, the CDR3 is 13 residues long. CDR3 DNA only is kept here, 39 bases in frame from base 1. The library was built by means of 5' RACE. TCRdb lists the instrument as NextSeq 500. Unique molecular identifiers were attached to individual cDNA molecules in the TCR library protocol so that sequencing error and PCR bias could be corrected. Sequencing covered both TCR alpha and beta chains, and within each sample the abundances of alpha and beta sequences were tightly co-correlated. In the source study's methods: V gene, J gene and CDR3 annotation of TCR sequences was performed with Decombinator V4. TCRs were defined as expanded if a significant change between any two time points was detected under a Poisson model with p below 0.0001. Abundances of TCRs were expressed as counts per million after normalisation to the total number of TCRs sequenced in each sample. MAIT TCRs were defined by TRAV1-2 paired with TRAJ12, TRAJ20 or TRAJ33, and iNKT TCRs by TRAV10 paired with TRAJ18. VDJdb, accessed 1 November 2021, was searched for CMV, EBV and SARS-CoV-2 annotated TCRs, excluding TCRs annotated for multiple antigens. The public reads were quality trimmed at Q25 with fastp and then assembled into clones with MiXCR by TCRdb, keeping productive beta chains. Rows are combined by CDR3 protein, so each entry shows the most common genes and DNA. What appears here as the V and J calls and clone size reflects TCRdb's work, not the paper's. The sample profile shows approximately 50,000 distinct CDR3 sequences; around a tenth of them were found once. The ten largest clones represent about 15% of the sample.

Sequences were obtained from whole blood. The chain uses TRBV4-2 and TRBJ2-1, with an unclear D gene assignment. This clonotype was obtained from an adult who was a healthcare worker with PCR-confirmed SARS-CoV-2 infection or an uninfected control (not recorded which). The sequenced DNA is TGTGCCAGCAGCCTCGGCGTATACAATGAGCAGTTCTTC. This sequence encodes CASSLGVYNEQFF.